This record concerns one T cell receptor (beta chain) sequence. The data were produced by immunoSEQ multiplex PCR, yet TCRdb's version contains in-frame clones alone and is incomplete. The sample includes 65,000 to 80,000 clones, around 87% seen only once; the top ten take 2% to 2.5%. The time point denotes: after dendritic cell vaccination, including at tumor progression/relapse. This entry is derived from a study of glioma-infiltrating T cells after dendritic cell vaccination. V shed 0 bases and J shed 4 bases, with 10 bases lying between them. Looked up from germline, CDR1 is SGDLS and CDR2 is YYNGEE. The CDR3 covers 14 residues.

V usage is TRBV9 and J usage is TRBJ1-2, with D unclear. Sample: blood, taken after dendritic cell vaccination. The TCR sequence derives from a human donor with glioblastoma. The CDR3 DNA reads TGTGCCAGCAGCGTAGAGGCACGGAGCTATGGCTACACCTTC. It specifies CASSVEARSYGYTF.